The next 22 T cell receptor beta chains were all read from a single sample in a study of T cells in Graves' hyperthyroidism and ophthalmopathy. Researchers amplified the TCR beta CDR3 regions from RNA transcripts. In the first-round RT-PCR of the TCR CDR3, the HTBI primer set was used. One entry per CDR3 protein, called by TCRdb with MiXCR from the multiplex PCR reads. Here the sample spans around 440,000 distinct CDR3 sequences, less than 20% being singletons. Sequenced input: blood. These receptors all stem from a woman aged 18 to 35 with Graves' hyperthyroidism.

There are many counts of this clonotype. This chain joins TRBV5-1 and TRBJ2-7, with TRBD2 matching over 7 bases. The trim removed 4 bases at V and 6 bases at J, leaving 16 bases unmatched. CDR1 and CDR2 from the germline V gene are SGHRS and YFSETQ. CDR3 length: 16 amino acids. The CDR3, as DNA: TGCGCCAGCAGCCCTCATACGGGCGGGAGTGCCTCCGAGCAGTACTTC. Protein product: CASSPHTGGSASEQYF.

This clonotype was recorded many times. J is TRBJ2-1 and V is TRBV7-3; the match to TRBD2 covers 9 bases. V was clipped by 2 bases and J by 8 bases; unmatched bases: 7. Germline loops: CDR1 SGHTA, CDR2 FQGTGA. This CDR3 has 15 residues. CDR3: CASSLLAGSIDEQFF. The CDR3 DNA follows: TGTGCCAGCAGCTTACTAGCGGGGTCAATAGATGAGCAGTTCTTC.

This clonotype was observed a handful of times. J is TRBJ2-7 and V is TRBV5-6; 10 nucleotides agree with TRBD1. Per the germline V gene, CDR1 is SGHDT and CDR2 is YYEEEE. This CDR3 has 15 residues. V dropped 4 bases and J dropped 5; count of bases not matched to a gene: 9. In DNA, the CDR3 is TGTGCCAGCAGCCTGACCGGGACAGGGGCGAACGAGCAGTACTTC. Translation: CASSLTGTGANEQYF.

The CDR3 loop is CASETDRSGYEQYF. CDR3 nucleotide sequence: TGTGCCAGCGAAACGGACAGGTCTGGATACGAGCAGTACTTC. This chain links TRBV28 with TRBJ2-7; TRBD1 matches at 7 bases. CDR1 is MDHEN and CDR2 is SYDVKM in the germline V gene. V shed 8 bases and J 4 bases; nucleotides not matched to a gene: 11. The length of the CDR3 is 14 residues.

This clonotype was seen a few times. The V gene is TRBV5-5, the J gene TRBJ2-5, with D perhaps matching TRBD1 (5 bases). V lost 7 bases, J lost 4 bases, and 14 bases lay in between. Germline V gene data show CDR1 as SGHKS and CDR2 as YYEKEE (reference sequence). The length of the CDR3 is 13 residues. The CDR3 DNA reads TGTGCCAGCGAAAGGGGTTCGCGAGAGACCCAGTACTTC. It is translated as CASERGSRETQYF.

This clonotype has just a few counts. This chain connects TRBV27 to TRBJ2-3; no clear D gene. The CDR3 extends over 14 amino acids. In germline, CDR1 is MNHEY, CDR2 SMNVEV (reference sequence). The germline V and J ends were trimmed by 2 bases and 4 bases, with 10 bases remaining between them. The CDR3 is CASSLSNSADTQYF. In DNA, the CDR3 is TGTGCCAGCAGTTTAAGCAATTCCGCAGATACGCAGTATTTT.

This chain uses TRBV5-6 with TRBJ1-2; 7 bases are shared with TRBD1. CDR3 length: 14 amino acids. Germline CDR1 is SGHDT and CDR2 is YYEEEE. Germline trimming cut 4 bases from V and 8 bases from J; bases unmatched to any gene: 11. CDR3 residues: CASSNTRQGGGYTF. The CDR3 coding sequence is TGTGCCAGCAGCAACACTCGACAGGGAGGAGGCTACACCTTC.

This clonotype was seen ten or more times. The rearrangement uses TRBV18 and TRBJ2-5; 7 bases agree with TRBD1. The CDR3 extends over 14 amino acids. The germline gives CDR1 KGHSH, CDR2 LQKENI. V shed 4 bases and J 2 bases; nucleotides not matched to a gene: 4. CDR3 bases: TGTGCCAGCTCACGGACAGGTCGGCAAGAGACCCAGTACTTC. Amino acid sequence: CASSRTGRQETQYF.

This clonotype was counted between two and nine times. The V gene is TRBV24-1, the J gene TRBJ2-5; D is ambiguous. CDR1 and CDR2 (germline): KGHDR, SFDVKD. The V end lost 2 bases, the J end lost 5 bases, and 11 bases lay between the germline ends. The CDR3 sequence is 14 residues long. CDR3 DNA sequence: TGTGCCACCAGTGATTCTTGGACCTCGGAGACCCAGTACTTC. Protein: CATSDSWTSETQYF.

The chain recombines TRBV6-1 with TRBJ2-3; 12 bases map to TRBD2. The CDR3 totals 16 residues. With 6 bases clipped from V and 7 bases from J, the junction kept 11 bases outside the gene matches. Germline lookup yields CDR1 MNHNS and CDR2 SASEGT. CDR3 in amino acids: CASSRAGTSGWHTQYF. The CDR3 nucleotides read TGTGCCAGCAGCCGCGCCGGGACTAGCGGGTGGCATACGCAGTATTTT.

This clonotype came up many times. This chain joins TRBV18 and TRBJ2-1; D possibly corresponds to TRBD2 (5 bases). CDR3 length: 16 amino acids. The V gene lost 3 bases and the J gene lost 0 bases, with 12 bases spanning the gap. Germline V gives CDR1 KGHSH, CDR2 LQKENI. CDR3 in DNA: TGTGCCAGCTCACCGGGGAGCCGGAGCTCCTACAATGAGCAGTTCTTC. Translated: CASSPGSRSSYNEQFF.

V gene TRBV5-8 combines with J gene TRBJ2-2; TRBD2 matches at 10 bases. With V trimmed by 3 bases and J by 1 base, 3 bases remained unmatched. The CDR3 has 16 amino acids. Germline CDR1 and CDR2: SGHTS and YDEGEE. DNA for the CDR3: TGTGCCAGCAGCTCGTCTAGCGGGGGGAACACCGGGGAGCTGTTTTTT. Residues: CASSSSSGGNTGELFF.

A few counts support this clonotype. The chain combines TRBV5-6 with TRBJ1-6; 10 bases map to TRBD1. V dropped 3 bases and J dropped 7; count of bases not matched to a gene: 7. This CDR3 is 16 amino acids long. Germline V gene data show CDR1 as SGHDT and CDR2 as YYEEEE. The chain's CDR3 is CASSSPAGQGNSPLHF. CDR3 nucleotides: TGTGCCAGCAGCTCACCGGCGGGACAGGGGAATTCACCCCTCCACTTT.

The chain carries TRBV27 and TRBJ2-5; 8 nucleotides match TRBD1. The CDR3 is 11 residues long. V gave up 2 bases and J gave up 14 bases; unmatched junction bases: 4. The germline V gene has CDR1 MNHEY and CDR2 SMNVEV (reference sequence). CDR3 nucleotides: TGTGCCAGCAGTTTAAGGGACAGGATATACTTC. This codes for CASSLRDRIYF.

This clonotype has a count of ten or more. The chain combines TRBV7-8 with TRBJ2-4, with D uncertain. V was shortened by 4 bases and J by 0 bases, with 7 bases between the two germline ends. This CDR3 has 14 residues. CDR1 and CDR2 from the germline V gene are SGHVS and FQNEAQ. This chain's CDR3 is CASSSTLAKNIQYF. The CDR3 DNA reads as TGTGCCAGCAGCTCGACACTAGCCAAAAACATTCAGTACTTC.

This clonotype occurred many times. The chain combines TRBV28 with TRBJ2-3; 8 nucleotides align to TRBD1. Trimming took 5 bases from V and 2 from J; bases not matched to a gene: 6. The length of the CDR3 is 15 residues. Germline values: CDR1 MDHEN, CDR2 SYDVKM. As DNA, the CDR3 is TGTGCCAGCAGTCCCCAGGGGGCGTACACAGATACGCAGTATTTT. This translates into CASSPQGAYTDTQYF. The full variable domain, rest sourced from reference TRBV28 and TRBJ2-3, is DVKVTQSSRYLVKRTGEKVFLECVQDMDHENMFWYRQDPGLGLRLIYFSYDVKMKEKGDIPEGYSVSREKKERFSLILESASTNQTSMYLCASSPQGAYTDTQYFGPGTRLTVL.

This clonotype was recorded at least ten times. The genes are TRBV2 and TRBJ2-1; maybe TRBD2 (5 bases). The CDR3 is made up of 16 amino acids. The V end was cut by 6 bases, the J end by 0 bases, with 15 bases between. Germline V gives CDR1 SNHLY, CDR2 FYNNEI. The CDR3 spells CASSPSPGSSYNEQFF. CDR3 coding DNA: TGTGCCAGCAGCCCCTCCCCGGGAAGCTCCTACAATGAGCAGTTCTTC.

This clonotype turned up a few times. The V and J genes are TRBV4-3 and TRBJ1-4, with D uncertain. Trimming stripped 0 bases from V and 4 bases from J, with 9 bases between. The CDR3 consists of 15 residues. Per the germline V gene, CDR1 is LGHNA and CDR2 is YSLEER. DNA of the CDR3: TGCGCCAGCAGCCAAGATGGCCAGAATAATGAAAAACTGTTTTTT. It encodes CASSQDGQNNEKLFF.

This clonotype was observed many times. The V gene is TRBV12-3 or TRBV12-4, the J gene TRBJ2-3; weak D call: TRBD2 (5 bases). The CDR3 spans 13 residues. V was trimmed by 8 bases and J by 4 bases, leaving 13 bases between them. CDR3 DNA: TGTGCCAGCCGACGGACTGGGGCAGATACGCAGTATTTT. The encoded protein is CASRRTGADTQYF.

This clonotype was seen a handful of times. The rearrangement links TRBV5-1 to TRBJ2-5; D unclear. The length of the CDR3 is 14 residues. The V end lost 4 bases, the J end lost 4 bases, and 14 bases lay between the germline ends. Germline V lookup: CDR1 SGHRS, CDR2 YFSETQ. CDR3 sequence (DNA): TGCGCCAGCAGCACCCAACTCATCGGAGAGACCCAGTACTTC. It codes for CASSTQLIGETQYF. Variable domain in full (rest from reference TRBV5-1 and TRBJ2-5): KAGVTQTPRYLIKTRGQQVTLSCSPISGHRSVSWYQQTPGQGLQFLFEYFSETQRNKGNFPGRFSGRQFSNSRSEMNVSTLELGDSALYLCASSTQLIGETQYFGPGTRLLVL.

This clonotype was seen ten or more times. This chain connects TRBV18 to TRBJ2-7; no clear D gene. Germline loops: CDR1 KGHSH, CDR2 LQKENI. CDR3 length: 14 amino acids. Trimming left V 1 base short and J 3 bases short, with 10 bases between. The CDR3 DNA reads TGTGCCAGCTCACCACGAGACAAACTCTACGAGCAGTACTTC. This gives the protein CASSPRDKLYEQYF.

This clonotype came up many times. This sequence joins TRBV18 and TRBJ2-7, with 7 bases lining up with TRBD2. CDR3 length equals 13 residues. Germline V gene data show CDR1 as KGHSH and CDR2 as LQKENI. J gave up 9 bases and V 3 bases, and 8 bases lay outside the gene matches. In DNA, the CDR3 is TGTGCCAGCTCACCCCCGGGGGGAGCCGGGCAGTACTTC. Translation gives CASSPPGGAGQYF.